These T cell receptor beta chains were read from a single sample in a study of immune cell composition in non-small cell lung cancer. Generated by immunoSEQ multiplex PCR, the TCRdb table keeps only in-frame clones and is missing some. The sample records roughly 7,100 clones, under 80% being singletons. Sequenced input: lung tumor tissue. These receptors were collected from a human donor with non-small cell lung cancer. The CDR3 runs from the conserved cysteine through the conserved F or W. The order of the fields is clone size, V gene, J gene, D gene, CDR3 DNA, CDR3 protein. D genes are given only for firm matches. Clone size appears in some rows only: once, few, many, or a class for an expanded clone.

>-|TRBV9|TRBJ2-7|TRBD2
TGTGCCAGCAGCGTGGGGCTAGCGGCCTACGAGCAGTACTTC
CASSVGLAAYEQYF
>-|TRBV19|TRBJ1-1|-
TGTGCCAGCCTCGGGCAGGGCATCACTGAAGCTTTCTTT
CASLGQGITEAFF
>-|TRBV4-3|TRBJ1-6|-
TGCGCCAGCAGCCCTGCTCTCCAGGGAGGAGCGGTACCCCTCCACTTT
CASSPALQGGAVPLHF
>-|TRBV5-6|TRBJ1-5|TRBD1
TGTGCCCCCGCTCGACGGACAGGGGGCGCGGCCCAGCATTTT
CAPARRTGGAAQHF
>-|TRBV11-2|TRBJ2-7|TRBD2
TGTGCCAGCAGCTTAGGGACTAGCGGGGCAGGCGAGCAGTACTTC
CASSLGTSGAGEQYF
>-|TRBV5-6|TRBJ2-1|TRBD2
TGTGCCAGCAGCTTGGAGCGCGGGGGGGACTACAATGAGCAGTTCTTC
CASSLERGGDYNEQFF
>-|TRBV9|TRBJ1-1|TRBD1
TGTGCCAGCAGCGCAAACGACAGGGGCCACACTGAAGCTTTCTTT
CASSANDRGHTEAFF
>few|TRBV5-1|TRBJ2-1|TRBD1
TGCGCCAGCAGCCCAGGACAGGGCACCTACAATGAGCAGTTCTTC
CASSPGQGTYNEQFF
>once|TRBV2|TRBJ2-7|-
TGTGCCAAGGGACTGGACGTTAGTACGGAGCAGTACTTC
CAKGLDVSTEQYF
>-|TRBV28|TRBJ1-2|-
TGTGCCAGCAGTACGGGTACGCAGGGATATGGCTACACCTTC
CASSTGTQGYGYTF
>-|TRBV29-1|TRBJ1-1|-
TGCAGCGTCCGGGGGGCGGCGAACACTGAAGCTTTCTTT
CSVRGAANTEAFF
>large|TRBV7-9|TRBJ2-7|-
TGTGCCAGCAGCTTAGCAGGACAGCGTTCCTACGAGCAGTACTTC
CASSLAGQRSYEQYF
>-|TRBV7-2|TRBJ2-5|TRBD2
TGTGCCAGCAGCAAACGACTAGCGGGGGCTCAAGAGACCCAGTACTTC
CASSKRLAGAQETQYF
>-|TRBV7-2|TRBJ1-6|-
TGTGCCAGCAGCTCTCAAGGCGCGGATAATTCACCCCTCCACTTT
CASSSQGADNSPLHF
>-|TRBV6-5|TRBJ1-2|-
TGTGCCAGCAGTTACCTCTGGAGTACCGACTACACCTTC
CASSYLWSTDYTF
>-|TRBV5-7|TRBJ1-3|-
TGTGCCAGCAGCTTACGGGGGGTTGGAAACACCATATATTTT
CASSLRGVGNTIYF
>few|TRBV7-6|TRBJ2-3|-
TGTGCCAGCAGCTTAACTCACCTTAGGGATACGCAGTATTTT
CASSLTHLRDTQYF
>-|TRBV2|TRBJ1-1|-
TGTGCCAGCAGGACCGACCTGGGCACTGAAGCTTTCTTT
CASRTDLGTEAFF
>-|TRBV7-9|TRBJ1-1|-
TGTGCCAGCAGCTTAGGGGGGGGGCGCGGGAGGGACACTGAAGCTTTCTTT
CASSLGGGRGRDTEAFF
>-|TRBV13|TRBJ2-1|TRBD2
TGTGCCAGCAGCCTCCCACGGGGGGGTGGGGTTGAGCAGTTCTTC
CASSLPRGGGVEQFF
>few|TRBV29-1|TRBJ2-2|-
TGCAGCGTCATACCTCAGGGCGCCGGGGAGCTGTTTTTT
CSVIPQGAGELFF
>-|TRBV11-2|TRBJ2-7|TRBD1
TGTGCCAGCAGCCCCAAAACCGGACAGGGCCACGAGCAGTACTTC
CASSPKTGQGHEQYF
>-|TRBV6-5|TRBJ1-3|-
TGTGCCAGCAGTTACGTCGATACTGGAAACACCATATATTTT
CASSYVDTGNTIYF
>few|TRBV7-8|TRBJ2-7|-
TGTGCCAGCAGCTTAGCGACAGGGAGGATGTCCTACGAGCAGTACTTC
CASSLATGRMSYEQYF
>-|TRBV19|TRBJ2-5|TRBD1
TGTGCCAGTAAGCGGGACAGGGGACAAGAGACCCAGTACTTC
CASKRDRGQETQYF
>-|TRBV7-6|TRBJ1-1|-
TGTGCCAGCAGCTTAGAGCCGAACACTGAAGCTTTCTTT
CASSLEPNTEAFF